This T cell receptor (beta chain) was observed in a study of regulatory T cells in long-lasting Graves disease. Background on the study: The definition of persistent Graves' disease was over 5 years of antithyroid drugs with positive TSH receptor antibodies.

HTBI primers from iRepertoire and Arm-PCR of CDR3 regions yielded the TCR beta libraries. A single record per CDR3 protein comes from TCRdb applying MiXCR to the multiplex PCR reads. The repertoire holds about 660,000 distinct CDR3 sequences, about 30% seen once, with roughly 40% in the top ten. This clonotype was seen ten or more times. Its antigen is currently unknown. The V end was cut by 5 bases, the J end by 3 bases, with 8 bases between. The CDR3 has 12 residues. Germline-derived CDR1 and CDR2 are MDHEN and SYDVKM. Broader study findings: Fewer public clonotypes were shared by new patients (just under 1,000) than by persistent patients (2,741).

Regarding time point: persistent/refractory GD, antithyroid drugs over 5 years with positive TRAb. RNA isolated from PBMCs was used to make the TCR library. With EDTA tubes as the receptacles, about 8.1 milliliters of peripheral blood were drawn. V gene TRBV28 combines with J gene TRBJ2-7, with D possibly being TRBD1 (5 bases). The sequenced sample was peripheral blood mononuclear cells (PBMCs), obtained when the disease was refractory, from a patient treated with antithyroid drugs. The TCR comes from a female donor with Graves disease. CDR3 in amino acids: CASSQGIYEQYF. The CDR3 DNA follows: TGTGCCAGCAGTCAGGGAATCTACGAGCAGTACTTC.